This T cell receptor beta chain stems from a study of blood T cell repertoires in COVID-19. The CDR3 extends over 14 amino acids. The germline V gene has CDR1 SGHVS and CDR2 FQNEAQ. V lost 6 bases to trimming and J lost 3 bases; unmatched junction nucleotides: 7. Assay: immunoSEQ multiplex PCR; the TCRdb copy retains only in-frame clones and omits some. The sample records under 150,000 clones, approximately 84% being singletons. The genes are TRBV7-8 and TRBJ2-7, with 8 bases that match TRBD1. The sequencing input was peripheral blood. This TCR derives from a human donor in a cohort sampled during active COVID-19. The CDR3 nucleotides read TGTGCCAGCAGTGCGGGACAGGACTTCTACGAGCAGTACTTC. Protein product: CASSAGQDFYEQYF. Combining the CDR3 with reference TRBV7-8 and TRBJ2-7 gives the whole variable domain GAGVSQSPRYKVAKRGQDVALRCDPISGHVSLFWYQQALGQGPEFLTYFQNEAQLDKSGLPSDRFFAERPEGSVSTLKIQRTQQEDSAVYLCASSAGQDFYEQYFGPGTRLTVT.